The 11 T cell receptor beta chains reported below all come from one sample, sequenced in a study of blood T cell repertoires in COVID-19. Data came from immunoSEQ multiplex PCR; TCRdb stores just in-frame clones and leaves some out. In the table there are roughly 500,000 clones, 85% to 90% of which are singletons. Sequenced input: peripheral blood. These receptors were obtained from a man aged 18 to 29 with COVID-19, enrolled during active disease.

V and J are TRBV21-1 and TRBJ2-2; the table's D call TRBD2 went unverified against the DNA. TRBV21-1 is labeled a pseudogene. The CDR3 contains 18 residues. Here the CDR3 reads CASSRRPRAENRTGELFF. The CDR3 DNA is TGTGCCAGCAGCCGTCGACCTAGAGCGGAAAATCGCACCGGGGAGCTGTTTTTT.

The chain uses TRBV19 and TRBJ1-1; weak D call: TRBD1 (5 bases). V dropped 3 bases and J dropped 5 bases, with 13 bases sitting between them. Germline CDR1 LNHDA, CDR2 SQIVND (reference sequence). The CDR3 is made up of 14 amino acids. CDR3: CASSIGGGWTEAFF. The DNA of the CDR3 is TGTGCCAGTAGTATCGGGGGGGGTTGGACTGAAGCTTTCTTT.

This clone was seen many times. The V and J genes are TRBV5-6 and TRBJ1-1; 7 nucleotides line up with TRBD1. The germline gives CDR1 SGHDT, CDR2 YYEEEE. The CDR3 extends over 15 amino acids. J was trimmed by 2 bases and V by 2 bases; bases with no gene match: 6. As DNA, the CDR3 is TGTGCCAGCAGCTTCCTAGACAGGGAAAACACTGAAGCTTTCTTT. Its protein product is CASSFLDRENTEAFF.

This clone has just a few counts. The V and J genes are TRBV2 and TRBJ1-2; TRBD1 is a possible D gene (5 bases). CDR1 and CDR2 from the germline V gene are SNHLY and FYNNEI. CDR3 length: 14 amino acids. V was cut by 5 bases and J by 6 bases, with 16 bases left in between. The CDR3, as DNA: TGTGCCAGCAGTAGCAGGGTAGTGGCTGATGGCTACACCTTC. Amino acid sequence: CASSSRVVADGYTF.

The V gene is TRBV11-3, the J gene TRBJ1-5; no reliable D call. The CDR3 loop spans 20 amino acids. Germline lookup yields CDR1 SGHNT and CDR2 YENEEA. V shed 5 bases and J shed 0 bases, with 26 bases lying between them. The CDR3 coding sequence is TGTGCCAGCAGCCCGAATCGGTTTGGAGGAGTTCCCTTTAGCAATCAGCCCCAGCATTTT. It is translated as CASSPNRFGGVPFSNQPQHF.

V and J are TRBV27 and TRBJ2-7; 9 positions agree with TRBD1. This CDR3 is 13 amino acids long. CDR1 and CDR2 (germline): MNHEY, SMNVEV (reference sequence). The J segment lost 6 bases and the V segment lost 6 bases, leaving 6 bases of the junction unmatched. CDR3 sequence: CASRRTGVSEQYF. The CDR3, as DNA: TGTGCCAGCAGACGGACAGGGGTAAGCGAGCAGTACTTC.

The V and J genes are TRBV11-3 and TRBJ2-3; 12 bases are shared with TRBD2. This CDR3 contains 16 residues. The V and J ends lost 5 bases and 7 bases, in that order; junction bases with no gene match: 10. The germline CDR1 and CDR2 sequences are SGHNT and YENEEA. The CDR3 nucleotides are TGTGCCAGCAGCCCACGGACTAGCGGGAATCGACATACGCAGTATTTT. Protein product: CASSPRTSGNRHTQYF.

The V and J genes are TRBV6-6 and TRBJ2-7; maybe TRBD1 (6 bases). The CDR3 covers 12 residues. Deletions cut 2 bases from V and 5 bases from J, with 7 bases between. The germline V gene encodes CDR1 MNHNY and CDR2 SVGAGI (reference sequence). CDR3 bases: TGTGCCAGCAGTTACACAGGGAACGAGCAGTACTTC. Translation gives CASSYTGNEQYF.

V gene TRBV7-3 combines with J gene TRBJ2-5; 16 bases fit TRBD2. The CDR3 length is 20 residues. Per germline, CDR1 SGHTA and CDR2 FQGTGA. V gave up 0 bases and J gave up 5 bases; unmatched junction bases: 12. CDR3 DNA sequence: TGTGCCAGCAGCTTAACATCCTCCGGGACTAGCGGGAGGGCCTTGGAGACCCAGTACTTC. It translates to CASSLTSSGTSGRALETQYF.

V is TRBV5-1 and J is TRBJ2-5; 9 nucleotides agree with TRBD2. The V gene's germline CDR1 is SGHRS and CDR2 YFSETQ. This CDR3 comprises 16 residues. The V segment lost 6 bases and the J segment 5 bases; nucleotides outside the gene matches: 14. The CDR3 is CASTLGSGGLWETQYF. DNA of the CDR3: TGCGCCAGCACACTTGGTAGCGGGGGCCTTTGGGAGACCCAGTACTTC.

J is TRBJ2-1 and V is TRBV12-2; TRBD2, the table's D call, lacks a check against the DNA. TRBV12-2 constitutes a pseudogene. This CDR3 spans 17 amino acids. For the CDR3, the DNA is TGTGCAAGTCGATATACCGGCGGGGAGAGCTCCTACAATGAGCAGTTCTTC. It codes for CASRYTGGESSYNEQFF.